The source of this TCR beta chain is a study of T cells in Graves' hyperthyroidism and ophthalmopathy. This clonotype was recorded a few times. Its cognate antigen is unknown. CDR3 length: 15 amino acids. V trimming: 4 bases; J trimming: 1 base; junction bases outside the gene matches: 5. Germline V gene data show CDR1 as SGHRS and CDR2 as YFSETQ. Study conclusions and caveats: Blood also carried most thyroid clonotypes expanded above 0.001. A 13 V-J signature model discriminated ophthalmopathy versus stable hyperthyroidism.

The definition of stable Graves' hyperthyroidism was no ophthalmopathy progression within 18 months. Any patient presenting with uncontrolled infection, other autoimmune disease, pregnancy or lactation was left out. Amplification of TCR beta CDR3 regions used RNA as the template. When the TCR CDR3 underwent first-round RT-PCR, the HTBI primer set was used. Each CDR3 protein gets one entry after TCRdb re-called the multiplex PCR reads with MiXCR. The table includes hundreds of thousands of distinct CDR3 sequences, roughly 13% detected once. The sequencing input was blood. This receptor was taken from a woman in her late teens or twenties with Graves' hyperthyroidism. The chain links TRBV5-1 to TRBJ2-5; 9 bases line up with TRBD1. CDR3 in amino acids: CASSPGQGSQETQYF. CDR3 DNA: TGCGCCAGCAGCCCCGGACAGGGGAGCCAAGAGACCCAGTACTTC.